This T cell receptor beta chain appears in the sequencing data of a study of cytomegalovirus exposure and HLA in healthy donors. Study results and limitations: The authors later linked a missense DCLRE1C variant to TCR beta V- and J-gene trimming. Most observed TCR sequences were rare, whereas some public TCRs were detected in many donors.

PCR used 60 Vbeta primers and 13 Jbeta primers. Per the study methods: Roughly 83 million unique TCR beta chains, some 10 million of them shared, were counted by a later analysis. Profiling relied on immunoSEQ multiplex PCR, and the TCRdb table lists in-frame clones only, not all of them. V and J calls and clone size are given by that table; D and trimming were obtained from the DNA. The top ten hold about 3.8% of the sample, which has over 150,000 clones, approximately 77% seen once. As regards this clone: Its matching antigen is unknown.

The sequenced material came from PBMCs. This clonotype was obtained from a man aged 25-45 years in good health and CMV-seropositive.

The CDR3 loop reads CASSLGATSKDTQYF. CDR3 nucleotide sequence: TGTGCCAGCAGCTTGGGGGCTACGTCTAAGGATACGCAGTATTTT. The genes are TRBV5-6 and TRBJ2-3; D is uncertain. Germline lookup yields CDR1 SGHDT and CDR2 YYEEEE. The CDR3 loop spans 15 amino acids. Between the trimmed V and J ends, which lost 0 bases and 6 bases, there was a span of 14 bases.